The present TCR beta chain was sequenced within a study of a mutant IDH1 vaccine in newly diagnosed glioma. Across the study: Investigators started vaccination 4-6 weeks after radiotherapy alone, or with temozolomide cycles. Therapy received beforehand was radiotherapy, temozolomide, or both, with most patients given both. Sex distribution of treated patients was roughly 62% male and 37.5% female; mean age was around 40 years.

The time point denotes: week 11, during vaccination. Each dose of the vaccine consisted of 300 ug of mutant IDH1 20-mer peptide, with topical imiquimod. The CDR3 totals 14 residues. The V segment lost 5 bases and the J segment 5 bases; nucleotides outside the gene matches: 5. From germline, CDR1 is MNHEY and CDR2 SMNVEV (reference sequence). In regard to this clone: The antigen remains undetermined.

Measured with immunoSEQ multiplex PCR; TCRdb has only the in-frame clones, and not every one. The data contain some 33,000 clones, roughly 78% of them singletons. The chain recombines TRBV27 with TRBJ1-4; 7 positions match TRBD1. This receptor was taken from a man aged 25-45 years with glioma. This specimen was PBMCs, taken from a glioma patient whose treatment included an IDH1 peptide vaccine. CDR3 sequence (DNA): TGTGCCAGCAGTACGACAGGGCGGAATGAAAAACTGTTTTTT. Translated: CASSTTGRNEKLFF.